These T cell receptor beta chains were read from a single sample in a study of cytomegalovirus exposure and HLA in healthy donors. Only in-frame clones appear in the TCRdb table, and some are missing; sequencing was by immunoSEQ multiplex PCR. Of roughly 230,000 clones listed, around nine tenths are singletons. Sequences were obtained from PBMCs. The source of these receptors is a girl aged 2 to 10 in good health and CMV-seronegative. CDR3s include the opening cysteine and the closing phenylalanine or tryptophan. Fields, in order: clone size, D gene, J gene, V gene, CDR3 DNA, CDR3 protein. The D gene is left open where the match is weak. A row's size may be missing; if present it is once, few, many or a size class.

.,.,TRBJ2-5,TRBV7-7,TGTGCTAGCAGCTTAGACTCGAGTGGAGAGACCCAGTACTTC,CASSLDSSGETQYF
.,.,TRBJ2-7,TRBV5-4,TGTGCCAGCAGCTTACCCTCCCGCGGGTACGAGCAGTACTTC,CASSLPSRGYEQYF
.,.,TRBJ1-3,TRBV4-2,TGTGCCAGCAGCCCGGGGGAGACCTTCTCTGGAAACACCATATATTTT,CASSPGETFSGNTIYF
.,.,TRBJ2-1,TRBV2,TGTGCCAGCAGTGACCCCGGGACTCCCTACAATGAGCAGTTCTTC,CASSDPGTPYNEQFF
.,.,TRBJ2-7,TRBV11-2,TGTGCCAGCAGCAAGGCCGCGGGGGCCTACTACGAGCAGTACTTC,CASSKAAGAYYEQYF
.,.,TRBJ1-1,TRBV4-2,TGTGCCAGCAGCCAAAGACAGGAAAGGTACACTGAAGCTTTCTTT,CASSQRQERYTEAFF
.,.,TRBJ2-3,TRBV5-6,TGTGCCAGCAGCTTGTCGCGGTCCGGGACAGATACGCAGTATTTT,CASSLSRSGTDTQYF
.,.,TRBJ1-1,TRBV2,TGTGCCAGCAGTGAAGCAGAACAGCTGAACACTGAAGCTTTCTTT,CASSEAEQLNTEAFF
.,.,TRBJ2-2,TRBV19,TGTGCCAGCATCCGACAGGTCAACACCGGGGAGCTGTTTTTT,CASIRQVNTGELFF
once,.,TRBJ1-5,TRBV2,TGTGCCAGCACGAGGGAAGGTCAGCCCCAGCATTTT,CASTREGQPQHF
.,TRBD1,TRBJ2-7,TRBV5-6,TGTGCCAGCAGCGTAGGACAGGGCGTGGGCGAGCAGTACTTC,CASSVGQGVGEQYF
.,TRBD2,TRBJ2-7,TRBV13,TGTGCCAGCAGCGGGGGACTAGCGGGGGGGATTGAGCACGAGCAGTACTTC,CASSGGLAGGIEHEQYF
.,TRBD1,TRBJ1-5,TRBV27,TGTGCCAGCAGTCGGCGGACAGGGGTTGGCAATCAGCCCCAGCATTTT,CASSRRTGVGNQPQHF
.,.,TRBJ1-1,TRBV29-1,TGCAGCGCTGGACAGATTAATGAAGCTTTCTTT,CSAGQINEAFF